The clone carrying this T cell receptor beta chain was recorded many times. Its antigen is not known. TCR beta CDR3 region amplification was performed from RNA transcripts. A first-round RT-PCR of the TCR CDR3 used the HTBI primer set. TCRdb ran MiXCR on the multiplex PCR reads and lists one entry per CDR3 protein. The sample has some 270,000 distinct CDR3 sequences; almost 25% are singletons. Disease lasting under 3 months, a NOSPECS grade of at least 4, and a Clinical Activity Score of at least 3 were features of the ophthalmopathy patients. This sample was taken from a study of T cells in Graves' hyperthyroidism and ophthalmopathy. Study-wide results and caveats: Ophthalmopathy was distinguished from stable hyperthyroidism by 13 V-J signatures.

Trimming took off 5 bases at V and 0 bases at J, with 11 bases between the two ends. This CDR3 region has 15 residues. The genes are TRBV12-3 or TRBV12-4 and TRBJ1-3, with D possibly TRBD1 on 5 matching bases. Specimen: blood. The receptor was derived from a woman in her thirties or forties with Graves' ophthalmopathy. The CDR3: CASSGAGTSGNTIYF. The CDR3 region has the DNA TGTGCCAGCAGTGGGGCGGGGACCTCTGGAAACACCATATATTTT.